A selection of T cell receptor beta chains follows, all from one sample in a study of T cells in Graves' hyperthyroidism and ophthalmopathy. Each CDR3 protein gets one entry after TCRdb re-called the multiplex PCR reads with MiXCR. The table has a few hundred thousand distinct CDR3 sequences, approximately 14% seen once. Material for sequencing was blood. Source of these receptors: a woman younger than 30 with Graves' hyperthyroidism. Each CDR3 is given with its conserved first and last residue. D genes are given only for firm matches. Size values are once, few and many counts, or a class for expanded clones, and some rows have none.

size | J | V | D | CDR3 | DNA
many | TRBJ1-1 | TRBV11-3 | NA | CASSSSRVATEAFF | TGTGCCAGCAGCTCGAGCAGGGTAGCCACTGAAGCTTTCTTT
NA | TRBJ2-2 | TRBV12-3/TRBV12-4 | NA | CASSFLPRERTGELFF | TGTGCCAGCAGTTTCCTCCCCAGGGAACGTACCGGGGAGCTGTTTTTT
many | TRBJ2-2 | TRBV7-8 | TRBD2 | CASSSTSGSVNTGELFF | TGTGCCAGCAGCTCGACTAGCGGGAGCGTGAACACCGGGGAGCTGTTTTTT
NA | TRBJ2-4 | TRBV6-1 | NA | CASTVSDIQYF | TGTGCCAGCACAGTTTCGGACATTCAGTACTTC
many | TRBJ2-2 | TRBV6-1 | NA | CASSWTENTGELFF | TGTGCCAGCAGTTGGACAGAGAACACCGGGGAGCTGTTTTTT
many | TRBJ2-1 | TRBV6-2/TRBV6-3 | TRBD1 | CASSYVGTGVNEQFF | TGTGCCAGCAGTTACGTCGGGACAGGGGTGAATGAGCAGTTCTTC
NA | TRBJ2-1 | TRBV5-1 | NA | CASSLENRPHNEQFF | TGCGCCAGCAGCTTGGAAAACAGACCTCACAATGAGCAGTTCTTC
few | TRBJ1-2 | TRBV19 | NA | CASKTPGVPILNYGYTF | TGTGCCAGTAAAACACCCGGGGTCCCGATCCTTAACTATGGCTACACCTTC
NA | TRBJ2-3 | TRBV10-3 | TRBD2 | CAIGEGLADHSTDTQYF | TGTGCCATCGGTGAGGGACTAGCGGACCATAGCACAGATACGCAGTATTTT
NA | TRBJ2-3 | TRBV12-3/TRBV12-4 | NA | CASSPRVFPDTQYF | TGTGCCAGCAGTCCACGGGTGTTCCCAGATACGCAGTATTTT
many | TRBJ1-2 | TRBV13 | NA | CASSSPTGTNYGYTF | TGTGCCAGCAGCTCACCCACAGGCACTAACTATGGCTACACCTTC
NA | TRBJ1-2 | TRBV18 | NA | CASSRADRDLNSGSYGYTF | TGTGCCAGCTCACGGGCCGACCGGGACCTAAATTCGGGGAGCTATGGCTACACCTTC
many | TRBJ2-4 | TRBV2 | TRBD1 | CASSETGGPKNIQYF | TGTGCCAGCAGTGAAACAGGGGGGCCCAAAAACATTCAGTACTTC
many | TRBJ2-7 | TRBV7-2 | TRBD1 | CASSLGDRGYEQYF | TGTGCCAGCAGCTTAGGGGACAGGGGTTACGAGCAGTACTTC
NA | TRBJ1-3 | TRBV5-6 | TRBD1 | CASSHSTGESGNTIYF | TGTGCCAGCAGCCACTCTACAGGGGAATCTGGAAACACCATATATTTT
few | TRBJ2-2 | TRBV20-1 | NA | CSARVSGFYTGELFF | TGCAGTGCTAGAGTTTCAGGGTTTTACACCGGGGAGCTGTTTTTT
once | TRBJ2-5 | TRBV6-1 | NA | CASSSPWGKETQYF | TGTGCCAGCAGCTCCCCGTGGGGTAAAGAGACCCAGTACTTC
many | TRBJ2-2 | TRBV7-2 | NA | CASSAGDTGGELFF | TGTGCCAGCAGCGCGGGCGATACTGGCGGGGAGCTGTTTTTT
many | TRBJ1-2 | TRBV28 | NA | CASSLSAGATYGYTF | TGTGCCAGCAGTTTATCGGCAGGGGCGACCTATGGCTACACCTTC
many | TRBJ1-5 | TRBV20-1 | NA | CSARTTGLNQPQHF | TGCAGTGCTAGGACAACAGGGCTCAATCAGCCCCAGCATTTT
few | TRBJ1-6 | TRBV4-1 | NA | CASSTMDSAYNSPLHF | TGCGCCAGCAGCACTATGGACAGCGCGTATAATTCACCCCTCCACTTT
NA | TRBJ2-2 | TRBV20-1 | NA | CSATDRKTLGANTGELFF | TGCAGTGCAACCGACAGGAAGACATTAGGTGCGAACACCGGGGAGCTGTTTTTT
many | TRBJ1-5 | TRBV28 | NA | CASSLLTWYSNQPQHF | TGTGCCAGCAGTTTACTGACATGGTATAGCAATCAGCCCCAGCATTTT
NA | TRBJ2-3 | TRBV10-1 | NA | CASSRRASTDTQYF | TGCGCCAGCAGTCGACGGGCCAGCACAGATACGCAGTATTTT
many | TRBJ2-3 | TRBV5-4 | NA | CASSLGGRGTDTQYF | TGTGCCAGCAGCTTAGGGGGGAGGGGCACAGATACGCAGTATTTT
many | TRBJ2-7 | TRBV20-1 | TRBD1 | CSARPIGTGGYEQYF | TGCAGTGCTAGACCTATAGGGACAGGAGGGTACGAGCAGTACTTC
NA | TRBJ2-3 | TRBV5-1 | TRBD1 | CASSGRDRGVTQYF | TGCGCCAGCAGCGGCCGGGACAGGGGGGTGACGCAGTATTTT
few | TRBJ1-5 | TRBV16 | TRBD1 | CASSQPEGDRGDQPQHF | TGTGCCAGCAGCCAGCCCGAAGGGGACAGGGGAGATCAGCCCCAGCATTTT
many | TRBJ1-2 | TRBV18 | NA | CASSPPEWSTNYGYTF | TGTGCCAGCTCACCACCGGAGTGGAGCACTAACTATGGCTACACCTTC
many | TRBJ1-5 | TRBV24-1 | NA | CATSASGAGDNQPQHF | TGTGCCACCAGTGCATCGGGGGCAGGGGACAATCAGCCCCAGCATTTT
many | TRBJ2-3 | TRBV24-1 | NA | CATSDIAERTDTQYF | TGTGCCACCAGTGATATAGCGGAGAGGACAGATACGCAGTATTTT
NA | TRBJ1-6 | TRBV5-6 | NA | CASSLRTLNSPLHF | TGTGCCAGCAGCTTACGTACACTTAATTCACCCCTCCACTTT
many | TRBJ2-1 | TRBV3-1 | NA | CASSPPSRNEQFF | TGTGCCAGCAGCCCCCCTAGTAGGAATGAGCAGTTCTTC
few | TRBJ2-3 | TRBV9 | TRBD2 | CASSVGPSGSTDTQYF | TGTGCCAGCAGCGTAGGGCCTAGCGGGAGCACAGATACGCAGTATTTT
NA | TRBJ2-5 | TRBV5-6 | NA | CASSYPTRGETQYF | TGTGCCAGCAGCTACCCCACCAGGGGAGAGACCCAGTACTTC
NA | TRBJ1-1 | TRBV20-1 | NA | CSASATGNTEAFF | TGCAGTGCTAGTGCCACCGGGAACACTGAAGCTTTCTTT
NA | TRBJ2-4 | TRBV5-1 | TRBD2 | CASSISGGQLAKNIQYF | TGCGCCAGCAGCATTAGCGGGGGGCAGTTAGCCAAAAACATTCAGTACTTC
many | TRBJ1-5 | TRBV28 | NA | CASRPGTISNQPQHF | TGTGCCAGCAGACCCGGGACTATTAGCAATCAGCCCCAGCATTTT
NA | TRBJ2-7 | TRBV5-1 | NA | CASSLQAKQYF | TGCGCCAGCAGCTTACAGGCTAAGCAGTACTTC
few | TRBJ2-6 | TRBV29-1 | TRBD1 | CSVLGYDRDPSGANVLTF | TGCAGCGTCCTGGGCTACGACAGGGATCCCTCTGGGGCCAACGTCCTGACTTTC
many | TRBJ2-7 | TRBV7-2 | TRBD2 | CASSLALYRASGTTYEQYF | TGTGCCAGCAGCTTAGCACTATATAGGGCTAGCGGTACCACCTACGAGCAGTACTTC
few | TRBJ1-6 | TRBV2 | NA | CASSAPRNSPLHF | TGTGCCAGCAGTGCCCCGAGGAATTCACCCCTCCACTTT
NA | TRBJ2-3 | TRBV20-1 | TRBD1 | CSATTGVRDTQYF | TGCAGTGCTACGACAGGGGTTAGAGATACGCAGTATTTT
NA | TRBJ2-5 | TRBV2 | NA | CASSGDPSQLF | TGTGCCAGCAGTGGGGACCCCTCCCAGCTCTTC
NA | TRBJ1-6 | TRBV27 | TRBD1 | CASSSWTGLPYNSPLHF | TGTGCCAGCAGTTCATGGACAGGACTTCCCTATAATTCACCCCTCCACTTT
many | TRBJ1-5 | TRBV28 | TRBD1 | CASSPGTGLRVRNQPQHF | TGTGCCAGCAGTCCTGGGACAGGGTTAAGGGTGCGCAATCAGCCCCAGCATTTT
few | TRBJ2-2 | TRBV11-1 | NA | CASSSRLGSTGELFF | TGTGCCAGCAGCTCCCGACTAGGCAGCACCGGGGAGCTGTTTTTT
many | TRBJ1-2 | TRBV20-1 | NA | CSARDGSYGYTF | TGCAGTGCTAGAGATGGCAGCTATGGCTACACCTTC